The entry that follows covers one T cell receptor (beta chain) sequence. Germline values: CDR1 SGHTA, CDR2 FQGNSA. V lost 1 base, J lost 3 bases, and 3 bases stayed unmatched. The CDR3 is made up of 14 amino acids. These data belong to a study of blood T cell repertoires in COVID-19. Study background: Specimens from acute and convalescent COVID-19 originated in the United States, Italy and Spain. T cells, B-cell-depleted T cells, or PBMCs supplied cDNA or gDNA.

Original processing notes: Reference gene primer amplification gave nucleated cell count estimates. Sequencing was performed with immunoSEQ multiplex PCR; in TCRdb, only in-frame clones are kept and a portion is missing. V and J calls plus clone size are reproduced from that table; the DNA served to infer D and trimming. The profile shows 200,000 to 300,000 clones, roughly 88% of them singletons. The specimen sequenced was peripheral blood. The V call is TRBV7-2, the J call TRBJ2-7; 7 nucleotides agree with TRBD1. The clonotype was recovered from a human donor in a cohort sampled during active COVID-19. The CDR3 nucleotides read TGTGCCAGCAGCTTAGACAGGGGATACTACGAGCAGTACTTC. As protein: CASSLDRGYYEQYF.